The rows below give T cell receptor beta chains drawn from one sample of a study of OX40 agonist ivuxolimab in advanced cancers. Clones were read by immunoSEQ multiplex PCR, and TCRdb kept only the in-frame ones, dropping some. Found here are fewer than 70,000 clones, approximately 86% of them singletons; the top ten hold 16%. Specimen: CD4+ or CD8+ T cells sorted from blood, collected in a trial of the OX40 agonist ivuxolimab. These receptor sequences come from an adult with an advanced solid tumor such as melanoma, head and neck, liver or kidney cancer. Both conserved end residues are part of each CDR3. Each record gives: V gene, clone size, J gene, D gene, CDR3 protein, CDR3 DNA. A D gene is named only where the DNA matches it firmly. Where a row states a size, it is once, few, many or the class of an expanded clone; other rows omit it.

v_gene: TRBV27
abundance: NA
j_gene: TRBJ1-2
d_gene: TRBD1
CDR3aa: CASSQARDRAGYTF
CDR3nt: TGTGCCAGCAGTCAAGCCCGGGACAGGGCTGGCTACACCTTC

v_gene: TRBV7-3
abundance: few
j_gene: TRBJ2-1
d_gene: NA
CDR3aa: CASSFEPTTGQFF
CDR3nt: TGTGCCAGCAGCTTCGAGCCCACCACGGGGCAGTTCTTC

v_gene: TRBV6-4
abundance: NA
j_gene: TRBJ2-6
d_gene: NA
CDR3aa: CASSVSSGANVLTF
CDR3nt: TGTGCCAGCAGTGTGAGCTCTGGGGCCAACGTCCTGACTTTC

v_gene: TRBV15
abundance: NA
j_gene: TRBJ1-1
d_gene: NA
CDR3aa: CATSTRGVMSTEAFF
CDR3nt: TGTGCCACCAGCACTCGAGGTGTTATGAGCACTGAAGCTTTCTTT

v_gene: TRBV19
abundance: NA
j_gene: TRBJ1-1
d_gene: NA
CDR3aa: CASSIGQDSEAFF
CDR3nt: TGTGCCAGTAGTATCGGTCAGGACTCTGAAGCTTTCTTT

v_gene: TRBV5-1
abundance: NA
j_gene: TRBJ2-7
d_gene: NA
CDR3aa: CASSLQREVPAEQYF
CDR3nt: TGCGCCAGCAGCTTGCAAAGGGAGGTCCCTGCCGAGCAGTACTTC

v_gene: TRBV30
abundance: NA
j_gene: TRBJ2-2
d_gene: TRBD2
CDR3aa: CAWSSASGRAAGELFF
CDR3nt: TGTGCCTGGAGTTCGGCTAGCGGGAGGGCTGCCGGGGAGCTGTTTTTT

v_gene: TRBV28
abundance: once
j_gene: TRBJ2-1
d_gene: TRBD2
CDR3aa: CASSLWTSGGNNEQFF
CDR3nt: TGTGCCAGCAGTTTATGGACTAGCGGGGGTAACAATGAGCAGTTCTTC

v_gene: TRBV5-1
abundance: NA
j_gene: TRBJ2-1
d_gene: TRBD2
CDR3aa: CASSLDGSGSSTYNEQFF
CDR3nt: TGCGCCAGCAGCTTGGATGGTAGCGGGAGCTCAACATACAATGAGCAGTTCTTC

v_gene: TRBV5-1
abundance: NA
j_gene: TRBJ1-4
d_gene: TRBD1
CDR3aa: CASSFKGARANEKLFF
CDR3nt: TGCGCCAGCAGCTTCAAGGGGGCGAGGGCTAATGAAAAACTGTTTTTT

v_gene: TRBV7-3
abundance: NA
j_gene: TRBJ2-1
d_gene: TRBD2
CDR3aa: CASSPMGGPDEQFF
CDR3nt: TGTGCCAGCAGCCCCATGGGAGGGCCAGATGAGCAGTTCTTC

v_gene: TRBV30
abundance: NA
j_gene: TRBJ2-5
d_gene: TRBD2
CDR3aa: CAWTFFSAGAGGTQYF
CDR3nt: TGTGCCTGGACGTTTTTCAGCGCGGGGGCGGGGGGGACCCAGTACTTC

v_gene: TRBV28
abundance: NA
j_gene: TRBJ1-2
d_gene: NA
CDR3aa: CASSLQGGYTF
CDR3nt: TGTGCCAGCAGTTTACAGGGCGGCTACACCTTC

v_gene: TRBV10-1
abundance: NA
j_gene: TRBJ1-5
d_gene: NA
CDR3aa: CASSEEGSGQPQHF
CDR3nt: TGCGCCAGCAGTGAGGAAGGGTCAGGGCAGCCCCAGCATTTT

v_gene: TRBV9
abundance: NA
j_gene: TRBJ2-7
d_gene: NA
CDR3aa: CASSVAPTDSYEQYF
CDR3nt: TGTGCCAGCAGCGTAGCTCCGACTGATTCTTACGAGCAGTACTTC

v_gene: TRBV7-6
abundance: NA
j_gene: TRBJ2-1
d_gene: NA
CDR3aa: CASSLEGPGATYNEQFF
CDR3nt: TGTGCCAGCAGCTTAGAGGGCCCCGGAGCCACATACAATGAGCAGTTCTTC

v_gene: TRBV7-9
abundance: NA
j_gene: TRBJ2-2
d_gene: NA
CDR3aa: CARQEGTTNTGELFF
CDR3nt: TGTGCCAGACAGGAAGGAACGACAAACACCGGGGAGCTGTTTTTT

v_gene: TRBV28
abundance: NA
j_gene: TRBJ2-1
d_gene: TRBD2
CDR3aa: CASRASGRRSYNEQFF
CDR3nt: TGTGCCAGCAGAGCTAGCGGGAGAAGGTCCTACAATGAGCAGTTCTTC

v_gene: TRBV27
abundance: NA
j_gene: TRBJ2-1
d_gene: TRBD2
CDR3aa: CASSFVAGLYNEQFF
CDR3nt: TGTGCCAGCAGTTTCGTAGCGGGGCTTTACAATGAGCAGTTCTTC

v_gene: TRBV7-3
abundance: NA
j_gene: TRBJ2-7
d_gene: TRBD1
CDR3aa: CASSIAGTGSYEQYF
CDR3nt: TGTGCCAGCAGCATCGCCGGGACAGGATCCTACGAGCAGTACTTC

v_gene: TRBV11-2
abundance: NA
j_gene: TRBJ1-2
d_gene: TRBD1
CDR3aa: CASSLGTGHGYTF
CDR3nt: TGTGCCAGCAGCTTAGGGACAGGGCATGGCTACACCTTC

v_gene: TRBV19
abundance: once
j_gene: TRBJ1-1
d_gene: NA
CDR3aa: CASSIDLRYVMNTEAFF
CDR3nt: TGTGCCAGTAGTATAGATCTTAGATACGTGATGAACACTGAAGCTTTCTTT

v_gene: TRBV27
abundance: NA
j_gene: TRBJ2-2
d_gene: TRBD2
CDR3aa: CASSLYGLAGIRTGELFF
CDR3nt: TGTGCCAGCAGTTTATACGGGCTAGCGGGAATTAGAACCGGGGAGCTGTTTTTT

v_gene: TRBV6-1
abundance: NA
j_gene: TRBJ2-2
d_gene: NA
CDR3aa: CASRVGSTGELFF
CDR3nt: TGTGCCAGCAGGGTCGGGAGCACCGGGGAGCTGTTTTTT

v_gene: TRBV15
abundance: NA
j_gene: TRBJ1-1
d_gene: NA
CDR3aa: CATSRGAGIGMNTEAFF
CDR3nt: TGTGCCACCAGCAGAGGGGCGGGGATCGGCATGAACACTGAAGCTTTCTTT

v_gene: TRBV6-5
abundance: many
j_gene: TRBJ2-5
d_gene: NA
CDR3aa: CASRDGQETQYF
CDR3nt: TGTGCCAGCCGGGACGGACAAGAGACCCAGTACTTC

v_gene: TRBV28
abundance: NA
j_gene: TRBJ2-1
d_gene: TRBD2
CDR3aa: CASRTLAGEGNEQFF
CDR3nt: TGTGCCAGCAGGACACTAGCGGGAGAGGGGAATGAGCAGTTCTTC

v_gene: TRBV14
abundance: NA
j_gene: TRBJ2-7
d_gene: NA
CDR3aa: CASSPWEIGVQYYEQYF
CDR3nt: TGTGCCAGCAGCCCGTGGGAAATTGGAGTGCAATACTACGAGCAGTACTTC

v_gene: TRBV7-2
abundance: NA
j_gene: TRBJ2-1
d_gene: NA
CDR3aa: CASSPYMTNEQFF
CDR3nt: TGTGCCAGCAGCCCCTACATGACCAATGAGCAGTTCTTC

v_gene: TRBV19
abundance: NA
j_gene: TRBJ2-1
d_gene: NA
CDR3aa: CASSSSGSRSEQFF
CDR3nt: TGTGCCAGTAGCTCGTCGGGGTCCCGGAGTGAGCAGTTCTTC

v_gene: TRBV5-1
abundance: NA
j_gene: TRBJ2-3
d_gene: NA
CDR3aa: CASRISETDTQYF
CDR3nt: TGCGCCAGCAGGATATCTGAGACAGATACGCAGTATTTT

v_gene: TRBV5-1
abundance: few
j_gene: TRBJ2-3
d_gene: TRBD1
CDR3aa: CASSSEGQHTDTQYF
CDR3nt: TGCGCCAGCAGCTCCGAGGGACAGCACACAGATACGCAGTATTTT

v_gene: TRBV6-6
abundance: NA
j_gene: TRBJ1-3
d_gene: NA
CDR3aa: CASSYSVYSGNTIYF
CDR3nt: TGTGCCAGCAGTTACTCTGTTTACTCTGGAAACACCATATATTTT

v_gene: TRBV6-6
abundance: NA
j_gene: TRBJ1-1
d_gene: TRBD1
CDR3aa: CASRGQGRTEAFF
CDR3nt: TGTGCCAGCAGGGGACAGGGGCGCACTGAAGCTTTCTTT

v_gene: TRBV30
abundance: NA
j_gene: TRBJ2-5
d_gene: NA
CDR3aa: CAWSGGWETQYF
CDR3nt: TGTGCCTGGAGTGGGGGGTGGGAGACCCAGTACTTC

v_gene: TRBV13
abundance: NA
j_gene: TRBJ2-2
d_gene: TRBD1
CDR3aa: CASSFITGQRTGELFF
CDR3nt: TGTGCCAGCAGCTTTATAACGGGACAGCGGACCGGGGAGCTGTTTTTT

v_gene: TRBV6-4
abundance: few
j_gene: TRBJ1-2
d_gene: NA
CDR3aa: CASSPGLDYGYTF
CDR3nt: TGTGCCAGCAGTCCAGGCCTTGACTATGGCTACACCTTC

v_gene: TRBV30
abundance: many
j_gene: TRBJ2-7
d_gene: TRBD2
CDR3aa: CAGRGSRGGEQYF
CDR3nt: TGTGCCGGCAGAGGGTCCCGGGGGGGCGAGCAGTACTTC

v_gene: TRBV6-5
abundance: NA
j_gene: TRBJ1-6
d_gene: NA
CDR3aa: CASRGNSPLHF
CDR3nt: TGTGCCAGCAGGGGTAATTCACCCCTCCACTTT